This TCR beta chain comes out of a study of T-cell memory formation after mild COVID-19. Study-level background: Each donor largely had its own TCR clusters.

To note about this clonotype: The antigen remains unidentified. One end of the junction does not line up with germline, which may come from a read error.

The CDR3 sequence is 11 residues long. Per the germline V gene, CDR1 is SGHDT and CDR2 is YYEEEE. Study observations and caveats: Memory from before infection featured some responding clones, which suggests cross-reactive memory joined.

TCRdb redid the calling of the 5' RACE reads with MiXCR, one entry per CDR3 protein. The data hold around 200,000 distinct CDR3 sequences, with approximately 17% observed a single time. This receptor was identified in a young man who had mild COVID-19 (a few samples of this study predate the infection). Cell type and time point are not known. This chain uses TRBV5-6 with TRBJ2-1; 8 bases agree with TRBD2. Source material: PBMCs or a T cell subset sorted from them (not recorded which). The CDR3 reads CASSTGGPLVF. The CDR3 bases are TGTGCCAGCAGCACGGGGGGGCCTTTAGTTTTC.